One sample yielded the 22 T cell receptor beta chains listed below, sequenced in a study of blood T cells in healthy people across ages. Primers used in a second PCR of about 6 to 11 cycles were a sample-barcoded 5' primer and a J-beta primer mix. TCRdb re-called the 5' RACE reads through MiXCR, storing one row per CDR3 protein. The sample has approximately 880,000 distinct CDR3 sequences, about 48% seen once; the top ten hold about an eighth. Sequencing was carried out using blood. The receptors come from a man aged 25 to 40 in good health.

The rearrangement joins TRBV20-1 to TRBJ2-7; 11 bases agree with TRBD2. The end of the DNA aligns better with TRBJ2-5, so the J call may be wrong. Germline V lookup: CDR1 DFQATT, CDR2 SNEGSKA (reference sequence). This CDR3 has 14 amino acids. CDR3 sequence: CSATSGGPDGTQYF. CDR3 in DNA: TGCAGTGCTACTAGCGGGGGGCCCGATGGGACCCAGTACTTC.

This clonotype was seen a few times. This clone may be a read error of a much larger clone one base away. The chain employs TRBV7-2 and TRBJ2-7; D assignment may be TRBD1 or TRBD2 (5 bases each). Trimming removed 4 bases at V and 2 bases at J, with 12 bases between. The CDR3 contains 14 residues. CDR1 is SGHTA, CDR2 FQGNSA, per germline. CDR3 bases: TGTGCCAGCAGCTCCCGGGACGGTACCTACGAGCAGTACTTC. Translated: CASSSRDGTYEQYF.

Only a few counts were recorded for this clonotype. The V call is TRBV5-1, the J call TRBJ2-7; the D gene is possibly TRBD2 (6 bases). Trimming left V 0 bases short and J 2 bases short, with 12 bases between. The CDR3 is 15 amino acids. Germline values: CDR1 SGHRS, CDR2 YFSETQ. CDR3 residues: CASSLAGGDPYEQYF. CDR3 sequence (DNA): TGCGCCAGCAGCTTGGCCGGCGGGGACCCCTACGAGCAGTACTTC.

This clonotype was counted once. CDR3 DNA sequence: TGTGCCAGCAGCTTAGATATTGCGGGGGGGCGGAGAGATACGCAGTATTTT. It is translated as CASSLDIAGGRRDTQYF. J is TRBJ2-3 and V is TRBV7-2; 9 nucleotides align to TRBD2. Germline loops: CDR1 SGHTA, CDR2 FQGNSA. V lost 1 base and J lost 5; bases outside the gene matches: 10. This CDR3 is 17 amino acids long.

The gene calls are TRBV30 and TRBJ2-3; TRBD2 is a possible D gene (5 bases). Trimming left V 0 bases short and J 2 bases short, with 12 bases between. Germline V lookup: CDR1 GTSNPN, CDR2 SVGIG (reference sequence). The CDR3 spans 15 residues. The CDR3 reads CAWSVGAGSTDTQYF. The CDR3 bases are TGTGCCTGGAGTGTGGGCGCGGGTTCCACAGATACGCAGTATTTT.

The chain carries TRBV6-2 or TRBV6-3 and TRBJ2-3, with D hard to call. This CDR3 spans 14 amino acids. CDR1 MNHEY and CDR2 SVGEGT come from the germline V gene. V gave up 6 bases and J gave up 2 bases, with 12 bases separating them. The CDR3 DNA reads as TGTGCCAGCAGAAGAGATACGGTCACAGATACGCAGTATTTT. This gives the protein CASRRDTVTDTQYF.

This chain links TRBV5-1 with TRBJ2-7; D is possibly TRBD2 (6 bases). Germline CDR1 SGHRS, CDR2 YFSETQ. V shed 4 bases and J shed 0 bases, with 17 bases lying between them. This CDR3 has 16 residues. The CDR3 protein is CASSLAGSGLSYEQYF. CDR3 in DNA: TGCGCCAGCAGCCTGGCGGGGAGCGGCCTCTCCTACGAGCAGTACTTC.

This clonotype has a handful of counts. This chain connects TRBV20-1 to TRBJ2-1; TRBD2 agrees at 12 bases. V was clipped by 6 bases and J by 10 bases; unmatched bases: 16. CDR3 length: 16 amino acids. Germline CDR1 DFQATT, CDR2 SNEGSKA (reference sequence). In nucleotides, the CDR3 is TGCAGTGCGGCTCCCACTAGCGGGGGGACGCCTCGGGAGCAGTTCTTC. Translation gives CSAAPTSGGTPREQFF.

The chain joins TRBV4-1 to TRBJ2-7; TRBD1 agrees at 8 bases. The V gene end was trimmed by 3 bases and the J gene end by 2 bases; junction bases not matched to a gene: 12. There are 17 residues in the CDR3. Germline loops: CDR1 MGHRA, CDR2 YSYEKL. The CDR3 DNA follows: TGCGCCAGCAGCCAGGATCCAAGGGACAGGTTTGCCTACGAGCAGTACTTC. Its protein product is CASSQDPRDRFAYEQYF.

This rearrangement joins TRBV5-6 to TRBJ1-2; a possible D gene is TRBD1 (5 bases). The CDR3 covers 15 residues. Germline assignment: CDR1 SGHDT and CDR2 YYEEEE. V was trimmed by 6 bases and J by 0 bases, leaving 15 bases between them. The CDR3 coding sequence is TGTGCCAGCATCGACACGGTGACAGCTAACTATGGCTACACCTTC. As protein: CASIDTVTANYGYTF.

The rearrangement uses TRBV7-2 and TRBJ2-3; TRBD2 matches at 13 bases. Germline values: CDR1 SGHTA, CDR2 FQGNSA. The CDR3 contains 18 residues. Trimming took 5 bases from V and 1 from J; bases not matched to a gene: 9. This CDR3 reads CASSPPGLAGPRTDTQYF. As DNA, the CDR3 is TGTGCCAGCAGCCCACCGGGACTAGCGGGGCCTCGCACAGATACGCAGTATTTT.

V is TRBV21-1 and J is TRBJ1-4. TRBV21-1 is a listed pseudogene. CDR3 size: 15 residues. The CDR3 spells CASSKARPHSEKLFF. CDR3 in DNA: TGTGCCAGCAGCAAAGCGCGCCCGCATAGCGAAAAACTGTTTTTT.

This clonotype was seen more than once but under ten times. The CDR3 DNA follows: TGTGCCAGCAGTTTATTAGGAGCGGGAAGTCCTAACTATGGCTACACCTTC. This gives the protein CASSLLGAGSPNYGYTF. The chain has TRBV28 and TRBJ1-2, with no clear D. V dropped 1 base and J dropped 0 bases, with 15 bases sitting between them. Germline V CDR1 and CDR2: MDHEN, SYDVKM. This CDR3 has 17 residues.

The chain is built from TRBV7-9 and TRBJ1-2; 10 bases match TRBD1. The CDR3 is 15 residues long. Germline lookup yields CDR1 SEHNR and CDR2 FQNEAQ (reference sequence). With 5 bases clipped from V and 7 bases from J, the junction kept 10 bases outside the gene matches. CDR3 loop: CASSQSLTGGGGYTF. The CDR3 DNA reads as TGTGCCAGCAGCCAGTCATTGACAGGGGGCGGTGGCTACACCTTC.

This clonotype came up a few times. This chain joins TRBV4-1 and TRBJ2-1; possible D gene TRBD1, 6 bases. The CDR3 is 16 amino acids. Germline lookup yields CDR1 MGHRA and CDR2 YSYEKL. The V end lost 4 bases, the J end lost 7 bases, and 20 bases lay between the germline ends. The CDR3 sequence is CASSPQIRTVGNEQFF. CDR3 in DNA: TGCGCCAGCAGCCCCCAGATACGGACAGTTGGGAATGAGCAGTTCTTC.

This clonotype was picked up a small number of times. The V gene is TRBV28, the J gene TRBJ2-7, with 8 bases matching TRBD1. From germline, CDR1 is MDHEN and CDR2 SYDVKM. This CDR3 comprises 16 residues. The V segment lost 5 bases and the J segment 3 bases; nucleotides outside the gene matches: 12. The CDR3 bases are TGTGCCAGCAGTCCAGTACGGACAGGGAAAAGCTACGAGCAGTACTTC. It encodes CASSPVRTGKSYEQYF. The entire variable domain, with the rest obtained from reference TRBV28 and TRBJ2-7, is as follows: DVKVTQSSRYLVKRTGEKVFLECVQDMDHENMFWYRQDPGLGLRLIYFSYDVKMKEKGDIPEGYSVSREKKERFSLILESASTNQTSMYLCASSPVRTGKSYEQYFGPGTRLTVT.

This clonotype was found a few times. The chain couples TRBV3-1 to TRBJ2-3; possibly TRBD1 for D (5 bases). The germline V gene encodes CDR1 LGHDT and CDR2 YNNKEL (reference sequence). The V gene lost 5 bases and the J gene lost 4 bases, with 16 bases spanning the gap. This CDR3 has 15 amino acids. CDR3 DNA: TGTGCCAGCAGCAGCCAGGGTAATACTGCAGATACGCAGTATTTT. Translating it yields CASSSQGNTADTQYF.

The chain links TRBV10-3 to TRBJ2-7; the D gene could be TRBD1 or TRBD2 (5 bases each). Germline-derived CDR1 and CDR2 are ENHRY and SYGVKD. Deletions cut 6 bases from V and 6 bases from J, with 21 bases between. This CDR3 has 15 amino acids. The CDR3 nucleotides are TGTGCCATCAGAGGCCTAGGGGAGAATGGGGGCGAGCAGTACTTC. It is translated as CAIRGLGENGGEQYF.

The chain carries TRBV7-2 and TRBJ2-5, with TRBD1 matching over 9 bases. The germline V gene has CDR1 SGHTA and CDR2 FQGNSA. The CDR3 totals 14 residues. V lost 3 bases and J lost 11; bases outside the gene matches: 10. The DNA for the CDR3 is TGTGCCAGCAGCTTTCCGGGACAGGGTAATGAGCAGTACTTC. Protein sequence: CASSFPGQGNEQYF.

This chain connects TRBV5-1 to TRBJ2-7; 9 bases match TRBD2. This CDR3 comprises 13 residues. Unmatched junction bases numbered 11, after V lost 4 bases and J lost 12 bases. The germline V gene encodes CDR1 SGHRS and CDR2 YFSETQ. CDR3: CASSEGTSRSGYF. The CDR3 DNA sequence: TGCGCCAGCAGCGAGGGGACTAGCCGGTCGGGGTACTTC.

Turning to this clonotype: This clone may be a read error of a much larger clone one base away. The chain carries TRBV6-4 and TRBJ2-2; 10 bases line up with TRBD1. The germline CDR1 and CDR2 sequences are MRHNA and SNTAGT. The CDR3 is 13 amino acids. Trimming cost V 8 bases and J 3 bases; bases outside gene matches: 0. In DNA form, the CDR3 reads TGTGCCAGCGGGACAGGGGACACCGGGGAGCTGTTTTTT. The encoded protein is CASGTGDTGELFF.

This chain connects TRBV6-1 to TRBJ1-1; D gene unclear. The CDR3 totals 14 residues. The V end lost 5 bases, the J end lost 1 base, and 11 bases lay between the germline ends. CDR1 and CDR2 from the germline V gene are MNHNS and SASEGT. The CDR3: CASSRAGKNTEAFF. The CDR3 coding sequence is TGTGCCAGCAGTAGGGCGGGGAAGAACACTGAAGCTTTCTTT.